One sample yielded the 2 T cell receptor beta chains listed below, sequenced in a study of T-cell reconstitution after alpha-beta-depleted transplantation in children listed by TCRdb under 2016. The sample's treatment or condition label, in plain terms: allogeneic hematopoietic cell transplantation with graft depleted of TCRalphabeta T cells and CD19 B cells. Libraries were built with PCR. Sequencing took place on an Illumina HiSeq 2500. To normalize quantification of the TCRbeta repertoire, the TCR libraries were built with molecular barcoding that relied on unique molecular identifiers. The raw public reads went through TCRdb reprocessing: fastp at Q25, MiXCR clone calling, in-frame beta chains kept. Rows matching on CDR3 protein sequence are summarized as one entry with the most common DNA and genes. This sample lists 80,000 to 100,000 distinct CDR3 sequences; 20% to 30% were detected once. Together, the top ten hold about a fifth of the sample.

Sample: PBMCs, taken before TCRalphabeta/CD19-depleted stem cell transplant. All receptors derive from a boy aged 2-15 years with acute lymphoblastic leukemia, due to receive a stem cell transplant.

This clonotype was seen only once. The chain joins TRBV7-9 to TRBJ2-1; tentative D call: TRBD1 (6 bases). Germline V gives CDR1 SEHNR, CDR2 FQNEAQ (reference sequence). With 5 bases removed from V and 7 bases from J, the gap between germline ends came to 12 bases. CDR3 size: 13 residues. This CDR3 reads CASSRTQGNEQFF. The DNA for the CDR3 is TGTGCCAGCAGCCGCACCCAGGGGAATGAGCAGTTCTTC.

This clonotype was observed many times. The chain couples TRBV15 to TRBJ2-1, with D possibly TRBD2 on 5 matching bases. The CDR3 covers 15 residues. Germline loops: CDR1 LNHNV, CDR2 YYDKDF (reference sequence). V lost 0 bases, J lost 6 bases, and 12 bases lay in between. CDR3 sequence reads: CATSRDVAAANEQFF. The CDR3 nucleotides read TGTGCCACCAGCAGAGATGTAGCAGCGGCCAATGAGCAGTTCTTC.